The 5 T cell receptor beta chains below come from one sample, sequenced in a study of T cells in narcolepsy. This table comes from immunoSEQ multiplex PCR, and its TCRdb copy is limited to in-frame clones, with some not included. The data contain about 27,000 clones, about 84% of them singletons. Sample: CD45RA- memory CD4+ T cells from PBMCs. All receptors come from a human donor with narcolepsy.

CDR3 sequence: CASSLSQGGTDTQYF. The CDR3, as DNA: TGTGCCAGCTCACTTAGTCAGGGGGGCACAGATACGCAGTATTTT. V gene TRBV18 combines with J gene TRBJ2-3, with TRBD1 matching over 7 bases. The J segment lost 1 base and the V segment lost 4 bases, leaving 5 bases of the junction unmatched. The CDR3 totals 15 residues. Per germline, CDR1 KGHSH and CDR2 LQKENI.

V usage is TRBV4-1 and J usage is TRBJ1-1; D remains ambiguous. V was clipped by 2 bases and J by 8 bases, with 15 bases between them. The length of the CDR3 is 14 residues. Germline V lookup: CDR1 MGHRA, CDR2 YSYEKL. The CDR3 DNA sequence: TGCGCCAGCAGCCAACCATCCCAAGACCCAGAAGCTTTCTTT. The encoded protein is CASSQPSQDPEAFF.

The chain is built from TRBV4-1 and TRBJ2-7; 8 bases match TRBD1. Trimming cost V 1 base and J 3 bases; bases outside gene matches: 14. CDR3 length equals 18 residues. CDR1 and CDR2 (germline): MGHRA, YSYEKL. CDR3 bases: TGCGCCAGCAGCCAAGGCCTCCGGGACAGGCAGCACCACTACGAGCAGTACTTC. Its translation: CASSQGLRDRQHHYEQYF.

This chain uses TRBV27 with TRBJ2-5; 8 bases fit TRBD2. Germline V gene data show CDR1 as MNHEY and CDR2 as SMNVEV (reference sequence). The CDR3 extends over 17 amino acids. V shed 6 bases and J 2 bases; nucleotides not matched to a gene: 14. The CDR3 loop is CASSSRRGEVRQETQYF. CDR3 bases: TGTGCCAGCAGCTCCAGGCGGGGGGAGGTGAGGCAAGAGACCCAGTACTTC.

The V call is TRBV14, the J call TRBJ2-7; 8 nucleotides agree with TRBD1. The length of the CDR3 is 15 residues. The V gene's germline CDR1 is SGHDN and CDR2 FVKESK. The J segment lost 0 bases and the V segment lost 2 bases, leaving 3 bases of the junction unmatched. This CDR3 reads CASSQRTGPSYEQYF. In DNA form, the CDR3 reads TGTGCCAGCAGCCAACGGACAGGGCCCTCCTACGAGCAGTACTTC.